This entry lists 6 T cell receptor beta chains sequenced from one sample in a study. TCRdb itself ran the 5' RACE reads through MiXCR, one entry per CDR3 protein. Here the sample spans about 46,000 distinct CDR3 sequences, about 28% being singletons. The material sequenced was naive CD4+ T cells sorted from blood. The sample's subset: naive CD4+ T cells, CD4+CD45RA+CD25-. Receptor source: a female donor with breast cancer.

The chain joins TRBV9 to TRBJ2-1; D possibly corresponds to TRBD2 (5 bases). CDR1 and CDR2 from the germline V gene are SGDLS and YYNGEE. The CDR3 sequence is 16 residues long. V dropped 0 bases and J dropped 9 bases, with 19 bases sitting between them. CDR3 coding DNA: TGTGCCAGCAGCGTAGCGTCCCCGGGGAGTATGGGTGAGCAGTTCTTC. Translating gives CASSVASPGSMGEQFF.

This chain uses TRBV6-1 with TRBJ2-3, with D unresolved. The CDR3 length is 15 residues. The V end was cut by 4 bases, the J end by 3 bases, with 14 bases between. In germline, CDR1 is MNHNS, CDR2 SASEGT. For the CDR3, the DNA is TGTGCCAGCAGTGTTGGGTTTGGGCCGACAGATACGCAGTATTTT. Its translation is CASSVGFGPTDTQYF.

This clonotype was seen a handful of times. One end of the junction fails to match germline, which may point to a read error. The chain has TRBV27 and TRBJ2-7; D perhaps matches TRBD1 (6 bases). Germline-derived CDR1 and CDR2 are MNHEY and SMNVEV (reference sequence). This CDR3 region has 15 residues. The CDR3: CAGSTFMGQSYEQYF. The CDR3 DNA reads TGTGCCGGCAGTACCTTTATGGGACAATCCTACGAGCAGTACTTC.

Only a few counts were recorded for this clonotype. This chain joins TRBV5-1 and TRBJ2-1, with 8 bases matching TRBD2. Germline V gene data show CDR1 as SGHRS and CDR2 as YFSETQ. This CDR3 comprises 20 residues. Losses at the gene ends were 1 base for V and 2 bases for J; bases not matched to a gene: 17. The CDR3 DNA reads TGCGCCAGCAGCTTGACCCTAGCGGGTTCAAGAAGAGGACCCTACAATGAGCAGTTCTTC. Its translation: CASSLTLAGSRRGPYNEQFF. The full variable domain, its missing parts supplied by reference TRBV5-1 and TRBJ2-1, is KAGVTQTPRYLIKTRGQQVTLSCSPISGHRSVSWYQQTPGQGLQFLFEYFSETQRNKGNFPGRFSGRQFSNSRSEMNVSTLELGDSALYLCASSLTLAGSRRGPYNEQFFGPGTRLTVL.

This clonotype counts as medium-sized. This chain joins TRBV20-1 and TRBJ2-1, with 10 bases lining up with TRBD1. The V and J ends lost 6 bases and 9 bases, in that order; junction bases with no gene match: 11. Germline CDR1 is DFQATT and CDR2 is SNEGSKA (reference sequence). This CDR3 contains 14 residues. The CDR3 protein is CSAPRDRGFGEQFF. In DNA, the CDR3 is TGCAGTGCGCCGCGGGACAGGGGTTTCGGTGAGCAGTTCTTC.

The chain is built from TRBV7-9 and TRBJ2-3, with 9 bases aligning to TRBD2. CDR1 is SEHNR and CDR2 is FQNEAQ in the germline V gene (reference sequence). V lost 5 bases, J lost 1 base, and 4 bases stayed unmatched. This CDR3 is built from 15 residues. The CDR3: CASSPRGGRTDTQYF. CDR3 DNA sequence: TGTGCCAGCAGCCCGCGGGGGGGACGCACAGATACGCAGTATTTT.